The entry below gives a single T cell receptor (beta chain) sequence along with its context. The CDR3 is made up of 16 amino acids. Germline CDR1 reads SGHTS; CDR2 reads YDEGEE. The J segment lost 2 bases and the V segment lost 0 bases, leaving 7 bases of the junction unmatched. This entry is derived from a study of blood T cell repertoires in COVID-19. Study summary: PBMCs, B-cell-depleted T cells, or T cells provided the cDNA or gDNA that made up the material.

What the recovered Cohort 3 donors had was two negative PCRs, clearance, or symptom resolution. Measured with immunoSEQ multiplex PCR; TCRdb has only the in-frame clones, and not every one. Here the sample spans about 460,000 clones, about 88% being singletons. The receptor's source is an older woman who had recovered from COVID-19. The source material was PBMCs or T cells enriched from blood (not recorded which). The chain employs TRBV5-8 and TRBJ1-2; 7 nucleotides align to TRBD1. The CDR3 DNA is TGTGCCAGCAGCTTGGCCGGAGGGGGCGGGAACTATGGCTACACCTTC. Protein: CASSLAGGGGNYGYTF.